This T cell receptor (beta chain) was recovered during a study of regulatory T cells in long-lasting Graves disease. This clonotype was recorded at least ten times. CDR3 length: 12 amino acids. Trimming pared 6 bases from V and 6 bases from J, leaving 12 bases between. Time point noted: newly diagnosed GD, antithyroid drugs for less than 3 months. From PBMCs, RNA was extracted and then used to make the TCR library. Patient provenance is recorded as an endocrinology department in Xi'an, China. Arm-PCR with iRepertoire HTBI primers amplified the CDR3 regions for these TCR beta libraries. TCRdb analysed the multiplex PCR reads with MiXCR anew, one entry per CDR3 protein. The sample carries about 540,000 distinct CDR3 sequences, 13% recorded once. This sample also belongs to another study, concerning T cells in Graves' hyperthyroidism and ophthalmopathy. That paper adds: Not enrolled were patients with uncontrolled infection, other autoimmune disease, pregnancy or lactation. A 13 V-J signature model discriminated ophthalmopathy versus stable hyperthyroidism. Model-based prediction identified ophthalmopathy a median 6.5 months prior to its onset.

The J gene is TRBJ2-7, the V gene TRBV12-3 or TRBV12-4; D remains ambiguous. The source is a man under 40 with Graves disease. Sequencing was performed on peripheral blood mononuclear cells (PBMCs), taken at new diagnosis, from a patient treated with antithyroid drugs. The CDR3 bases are TGTGCCAGCAGGGGCAGAACAATCGAGCAGTACTTC. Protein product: CASRGRTIEQYF.